These 12 T cell receptor beta chains originate from one sample sequenced in a study of blood T cell repertoires in COVID-19. Profiled with immunoSEQ multiplex PCR; TCRdb holds only in-frame clones, not every one. This sample carries just under 90,000 clones, 70% to 90% of them seen once, and the ten largest clones take about 2.7%. What was sequenced was peripheral blood. These receptors all stem from a woman older than 75 with acute or convalescent COVID-19.

The chain uses TRBV27 and TRBJ2-4; the D gene is possibly TRBD1 (6 bases). The CDR3 is 18 amino acids. Germline values: CDR1 MNHEY, CDR2 SMNVEV (reference sequence). V gave up 7 bases and J gave up 0 bases, with 22 bases separating them. CDR3 amino acids: CASIQGRTTILAKNIQYF. The CDR3 DNA reads TGTGCCAGCATCCAGGGGAGAACTACTATACTAGCCAAAAACATTCAGTACTTC.

The rearrangement uses TRBV7-2 and TRBJ2-2; tentative D call: TRBD1 (5 bases). Per the germline V gene, CDR1 is SGHTA and CDR2 is FQGNSA. Trimming took off 5 bases at V and 3 bases at J, with 7 bases between the two ends. This CDR3 contains 13 residues. The CDR3 loop is CASSRGDTGELFF. CDR3 DNA sequence: TGTGCCAGCAGCAGGGGTGACACCGGGGAGCTGTTTTTT.

This sequence joins TRBV5-1 and TRBJ2-1, with 9 positions matching TRBD2. Germline V gives CDR1 SGHRS, CDR2 YFSETQ. The junction had 10 bases not matched to a gene; V was cut back by 0 bases and J by 6 bases. The CDR3 totals 17 residues. The CDR3 DNA reads as TGCGCCAGCAGCTTGGCGGCTAGCGGGATTTTTGGCAATGAGCAGTTCTTC. Translated, it gives CASSLAASGIFGNEQFF.

The V gene is TRBV7-6, the J gene TRBJ2-1, with TRBD2 matching over 8 bases. This CDR3 has 20 residues. Per the germline V gene, CDR1 is SGHVS and CDR2 is FNYEAQ. The V and J ends lost 7 bases and 4 bases, in that order; junction bases with no gene match: 24. The chain's CDR3 is CASTMNPSLAISGTYNEQFF. CDR3 bases: TGTGCCAGCACCATGAATCCGTCCCTAGCGATTAGCGGGACATACAATGAGCAGTTCTTC.

The V and J genes are TRBV18 and TRBJ2-2; the D is unclear. The CDR3 has 13 amino acids. Germline lookup yields CDR1 KGHSH and CDR2 LQKENI. The V gene lost 6 bases and the J gene lost 3 bases, with 8 bases spanning the gap. The CDR3 bases are TGTGCCAGCTCTCCGATAGACACCGGGGAGCTGTTTTTT. This translates into CASSPIDTGELFF. The variable domain in full, completed from reference TRBV18 and TRBJ2-2, reads NAGVMQNPRHLVRRRGQEARLRCSPMKGHSHVYWYRQLPEEGLKFMVYLQKENIIDESGMPKERFSAEFPKEGPSILRIQQVVRGDSAAYFCASSPIDTGELFFGEGSRLTVL.

With respect to this clone: Other DNA sequences in this sample translate to the same CDR3. The chain joins TRBV30 to TRBJ1-5; 10 bases align to TRBD1. Unmatched junction bases numbered 6, after V lost 3 bases and J lost 4 bases. CDR1 and CDR2 (germline): GTSNPN, SVGIG (reference sequence). The CDR3 has 15 amino acids. The CDR3 DNA reads TGTGCCTGGAGACCTCCGGGACAGGGGAATCAGCCCCAGCATTTT. This gives the protein CAWRPPGQGNQPQHF.

The chain is built from TRBV13 and TRBJ2-1, with D tentatively TRBD1 (5 bases). The CDR3 totals 14 residues. V lost 11 bases to trimming and J lost 4 bases, with 18 bases between them. CDR1 and CDR2 from the germline V gene are PRHDT and FYEKMQ (reference sequence). CDR3 DNA: TGTGCCGGACAAGGGCCTAAGGGATACAATGAGCAGTTCTTC. This encodes CAGQGPKGYNEQFF.

The J gene is TRBJ2-7, the V gene TRBV29-1; 11 bases align to TRBD1. Germline assignment: CDR1 SQVTM and CDR2 ANQGSEA. Losses at the gene ends were 1 base for V and 5 bases for J; bases not matched to a gene: 4. The CDR3 is 14 residues long. CDR3 sequence reads: CSVEAGQGADEQYF. The CDR3 DNA sequence: TGCAGCGTTGAAGCCGGACAGGGGGCGGACGAGCAGTACTTC.

This clone was found a few times. The chain couples TRBV6-4 to TRBJ2-1, with TRBD2 identical over 11 bases. The V gene's germline CDR1 is MRHNA and CDR2 SNTAGT. Unmatched junction bases numbered 12, after V lost 6 bases and J lost 8 bases. The CDR3 extends over 16 amino acids. This CDR3 is CASSPTSGDFGDEQFF. DNA of the CDR3: TGTGCCAGCAGCCCGACTAGCGGGGATTTTGGGGATGAGCAGTTCTTC.

V is TRBV28 and J is TRBJ2-7; 7 nucleotides agree with TRBD1. Germline CDR1 reads MDHEN; CDR2 reads SYDVKM. The CDR3 extends over 14 amino acids. V lost 2 bases to trimming and J lost 2 bases; unmatched junction nucleotides: 3. CDR3 DNA sequence: TGTGCCAGCAGTTTAAGGCAGGGGGCCTACGAGCAGTACTTC. Its protein product is CASSLRQGAYEQYF. Together with reference TRBV28 and TRBJ2-7, the CDR3 gives the full variable domain: DVKVTQSSRYLVKRTGEKVFLECVQDMDHENMFWYRQDPGLGLRLIYFSYDVKMKEKGDIPEGYSVSREKKERFSLILESASTNQTSMYLCASSLRQGAYEQYFGPGTRLTVT.

In DNA form, the CDR3 reads TGTGCCAGCAAAGACACACGCTCTGGAAACACCATATATTTT. Its translation: CASKDTRSGNTIYF. The chain employs TRBV27 and TRBJ1-3, with unresolved D. Trimming stripped 7 bases from V and 0 bases from J, with 10 bases between. This CDR3 is 14 amino acids long. CDR1 and CDR2 from the germline V gene are MNHEY and SMNVEV (reference sequence).

V is TRBV27 and J is TRBJ2-7; possibly TRBD1 for D (6 bases). Deletions cut 6 bases from V and 2 bases from J, with 14 bases between. The CDR3 has 14 residues. Germline V gene lookup returns CDR1 MNHEY and CDR2 SMNVEV (reference sequence). CDR3 sequence: CASRPLQGTYEQYF. The DNA of the CDR3 is TGTGCCAGCAGACCACTACAGGGTACCTACGAGCAGTACTTC.